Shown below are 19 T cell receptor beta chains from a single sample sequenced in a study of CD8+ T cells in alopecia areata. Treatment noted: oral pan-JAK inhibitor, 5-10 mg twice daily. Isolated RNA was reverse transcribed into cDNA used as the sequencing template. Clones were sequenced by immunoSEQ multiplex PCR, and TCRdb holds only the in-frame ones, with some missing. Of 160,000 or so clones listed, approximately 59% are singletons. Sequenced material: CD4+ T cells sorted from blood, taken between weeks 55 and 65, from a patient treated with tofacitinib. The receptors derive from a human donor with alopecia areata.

The CDR3 here is CASSSRTSTNEKLFF. The CDR3 DNA follows: TGCGCCAGCAGCTCCAGGACATCAACTAATGAAAAACTGTTTTTT. The V and J genes are TRBV5-1 and TRBJ1-4, with a possible D match to TRBD1 (5 bases). Germline V lookup: CDR1 SGHRS, CDR2 YFSETQ. CDR3 length equals 15 residues. Trimming shortened V by 3 bases and J by 0 bases, and 9 bases separated the two germline ends.

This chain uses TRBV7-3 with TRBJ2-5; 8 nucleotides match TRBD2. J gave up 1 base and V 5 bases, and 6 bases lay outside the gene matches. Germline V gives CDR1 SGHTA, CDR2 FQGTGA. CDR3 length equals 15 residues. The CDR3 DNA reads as TGTGCCAGCAGCGTCGTAGCGGGGAGCCAAGAGACCCAGTACTTC. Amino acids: CASSVVAGSQETQYF.

CDR3 residues: CAMSRSTGGVGELFF. The DNA for the CDR3 is TGTGCCATGTCAAGATCCACCGGGGGTGTAGGGGAGCTGTTTTTT. The chain links TRBV10-3 to TRBJ2-2; possibly TRBD2 for D (6 bases). The germline gives CDR1 ENHRY, CDR2 SYGVKD. The CDR3 sequence is 15 residues long. Trimming removed 9 bases at V and 8 bases at J, with 22 bases between.

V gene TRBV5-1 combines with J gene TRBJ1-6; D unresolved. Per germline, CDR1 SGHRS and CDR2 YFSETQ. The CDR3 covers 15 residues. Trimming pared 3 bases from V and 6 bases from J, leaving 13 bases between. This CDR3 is CASSSNSDLNSPLHF. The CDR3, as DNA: TGCGCCAGCAGCTCCAACAGCGACCTTAATTCACCCCTCCACTTT.

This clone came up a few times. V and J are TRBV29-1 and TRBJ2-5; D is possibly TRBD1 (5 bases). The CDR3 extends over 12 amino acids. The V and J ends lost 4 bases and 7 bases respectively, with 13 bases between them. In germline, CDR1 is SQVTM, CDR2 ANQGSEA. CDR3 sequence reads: CSVGQTLWTQYF. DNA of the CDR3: TGCAGCGTTGGACAGACCTTATGGACCCAGTACTTC.

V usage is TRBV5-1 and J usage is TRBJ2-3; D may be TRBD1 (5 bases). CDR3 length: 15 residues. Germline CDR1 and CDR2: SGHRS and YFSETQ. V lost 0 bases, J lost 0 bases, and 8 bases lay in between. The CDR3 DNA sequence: TGCGCCAGCAGCTTGGTTGGGGCCAGCACAGATACGCAGTATTTT. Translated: CASSLVGASTDTQYF.

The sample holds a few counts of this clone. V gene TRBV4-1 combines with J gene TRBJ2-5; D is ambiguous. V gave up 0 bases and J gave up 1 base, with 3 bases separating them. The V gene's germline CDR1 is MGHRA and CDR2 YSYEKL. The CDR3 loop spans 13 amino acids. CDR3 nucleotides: TGCGCCAGCAGCCAAGAGGTCCAAGAGACCCAGTACTTC. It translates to CASSQEVQETQYF.

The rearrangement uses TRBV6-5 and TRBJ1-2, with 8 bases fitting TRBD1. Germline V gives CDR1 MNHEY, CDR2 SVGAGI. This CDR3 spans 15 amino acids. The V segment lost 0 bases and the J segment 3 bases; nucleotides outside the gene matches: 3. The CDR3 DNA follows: TGTGCCAGCAGTTACTCACCGGGACAGGACTATGGCTACACCTTC. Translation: CASSYSPGQDYGYTF.

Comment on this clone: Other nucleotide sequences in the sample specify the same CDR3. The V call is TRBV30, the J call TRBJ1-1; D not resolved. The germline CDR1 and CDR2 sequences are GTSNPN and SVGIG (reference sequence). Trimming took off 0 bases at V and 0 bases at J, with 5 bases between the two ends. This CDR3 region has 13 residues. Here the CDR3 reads CAWSVSMNTEAFF. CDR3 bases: TGTGCCTGGAGTGTATCAATGAACACTGAAGCTTTCTTT.

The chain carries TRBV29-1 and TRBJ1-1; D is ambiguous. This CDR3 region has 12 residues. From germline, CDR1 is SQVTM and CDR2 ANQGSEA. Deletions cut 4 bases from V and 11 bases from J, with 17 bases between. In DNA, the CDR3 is TGCAGCGTTGTTCGAGGATTGGATCGCGCTTTCTTT. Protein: CSVVRGLDRAFF.

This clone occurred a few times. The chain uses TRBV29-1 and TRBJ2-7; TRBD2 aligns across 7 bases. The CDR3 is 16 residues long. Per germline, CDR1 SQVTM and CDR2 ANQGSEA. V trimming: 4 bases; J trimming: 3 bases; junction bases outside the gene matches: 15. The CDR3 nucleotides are TGCAGCGTTGTGTTATTCTGGGGTACGGGGGGCTACGAGCAGTACTTC. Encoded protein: CSVVLFWGTGGYEQYF.

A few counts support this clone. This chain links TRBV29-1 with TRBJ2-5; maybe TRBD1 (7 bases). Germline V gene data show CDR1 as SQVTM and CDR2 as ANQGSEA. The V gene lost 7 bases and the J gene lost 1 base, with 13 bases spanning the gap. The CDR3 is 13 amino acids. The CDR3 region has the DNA TGCAGCGCCGCGGGACAGCTCCAAGAGACCCAGTACTTC. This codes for CSAAGQLQETQYF.

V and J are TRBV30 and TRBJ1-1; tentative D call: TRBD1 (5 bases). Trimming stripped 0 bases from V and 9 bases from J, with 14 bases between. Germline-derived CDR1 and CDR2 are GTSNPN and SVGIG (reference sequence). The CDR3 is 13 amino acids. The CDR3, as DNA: TGTGCCTGGAGTGTACGGGGACTTTACCAAGCTTTCTTT. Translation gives CAWSVRGLYQAFF.

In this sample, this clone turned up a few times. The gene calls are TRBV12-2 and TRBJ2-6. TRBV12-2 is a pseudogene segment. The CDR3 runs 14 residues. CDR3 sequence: CASRLVWSANVLTF. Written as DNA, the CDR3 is TGTGCAAGTCGCTTAGTATGGTCGGCCAACGTCCTGACTTTC.

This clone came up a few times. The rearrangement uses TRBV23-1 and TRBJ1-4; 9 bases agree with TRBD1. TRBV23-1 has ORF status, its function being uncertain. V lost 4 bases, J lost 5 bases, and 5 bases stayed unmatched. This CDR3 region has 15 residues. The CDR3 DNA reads TGCGCCAGCAGTCTCTGGACAGGGGAAAATGAAAAACTGTTTTTT. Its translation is CASSLWTGENEKLFF.

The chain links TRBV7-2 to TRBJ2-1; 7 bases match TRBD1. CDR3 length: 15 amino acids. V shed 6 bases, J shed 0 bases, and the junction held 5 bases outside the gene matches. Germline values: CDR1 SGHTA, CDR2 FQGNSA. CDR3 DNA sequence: TGTGCCAGCAGTCCGGACAGGACCTCCTACAATGAGCAGTTCTTC. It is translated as CASSPDRTSYNEQFF.

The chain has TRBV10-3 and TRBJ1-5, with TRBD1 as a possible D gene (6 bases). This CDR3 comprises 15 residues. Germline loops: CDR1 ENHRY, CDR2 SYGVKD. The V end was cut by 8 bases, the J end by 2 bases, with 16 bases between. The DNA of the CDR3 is TGTGCCATCGGACCCGCGGGGGGCGGCAATCAGCCCCAGCATTTT. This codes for CAIGPAGGGNQPQHF.

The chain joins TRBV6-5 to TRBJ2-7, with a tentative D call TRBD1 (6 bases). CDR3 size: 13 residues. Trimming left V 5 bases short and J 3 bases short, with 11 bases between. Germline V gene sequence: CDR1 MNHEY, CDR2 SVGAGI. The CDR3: CASSRDILYEQYF. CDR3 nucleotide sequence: TGTGCCAGCAGTCGGGACATCCTCTACGAGCAGTACTTC.

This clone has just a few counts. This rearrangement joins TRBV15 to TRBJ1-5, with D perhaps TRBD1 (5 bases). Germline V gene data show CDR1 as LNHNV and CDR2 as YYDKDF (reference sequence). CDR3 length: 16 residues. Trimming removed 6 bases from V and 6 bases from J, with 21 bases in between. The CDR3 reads CATRTGTTGRGQPQHF. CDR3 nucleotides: TGTGCCACCAGAACTGGGACCACCGGACGAGGTCAGCCCCAGCATTTT.